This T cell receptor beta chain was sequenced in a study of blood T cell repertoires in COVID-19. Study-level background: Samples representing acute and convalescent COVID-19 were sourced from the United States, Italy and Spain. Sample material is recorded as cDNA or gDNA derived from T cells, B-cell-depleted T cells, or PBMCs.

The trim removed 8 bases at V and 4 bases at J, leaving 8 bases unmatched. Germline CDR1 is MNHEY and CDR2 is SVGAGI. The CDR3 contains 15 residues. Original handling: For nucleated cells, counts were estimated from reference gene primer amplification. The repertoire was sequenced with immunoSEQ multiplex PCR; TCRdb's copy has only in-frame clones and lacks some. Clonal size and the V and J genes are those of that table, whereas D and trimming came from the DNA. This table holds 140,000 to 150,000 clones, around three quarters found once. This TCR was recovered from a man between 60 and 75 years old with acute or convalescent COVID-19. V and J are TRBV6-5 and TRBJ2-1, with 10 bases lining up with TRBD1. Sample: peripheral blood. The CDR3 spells CASGWDRGSYNEQFF. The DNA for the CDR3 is TGTGCCAGCGGATGGGACAGGGGCTCATACAATGAGCAGTTCTTC.